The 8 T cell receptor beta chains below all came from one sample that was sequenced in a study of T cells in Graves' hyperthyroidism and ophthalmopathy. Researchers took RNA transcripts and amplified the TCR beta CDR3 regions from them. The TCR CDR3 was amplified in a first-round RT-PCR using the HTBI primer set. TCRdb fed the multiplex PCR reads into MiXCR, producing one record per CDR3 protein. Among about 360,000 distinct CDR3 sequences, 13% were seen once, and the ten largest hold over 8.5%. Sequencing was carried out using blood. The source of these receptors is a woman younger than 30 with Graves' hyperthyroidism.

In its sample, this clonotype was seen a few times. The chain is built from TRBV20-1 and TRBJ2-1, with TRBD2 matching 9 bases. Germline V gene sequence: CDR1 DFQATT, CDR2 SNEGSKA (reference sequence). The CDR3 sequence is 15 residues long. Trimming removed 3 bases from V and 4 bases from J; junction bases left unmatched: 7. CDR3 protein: CSARMTSGSYNEQFF. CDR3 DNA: TGCAGTGCTAGGATGACTAGCGGTTCTTACAATGAGCAGTTCTTC.

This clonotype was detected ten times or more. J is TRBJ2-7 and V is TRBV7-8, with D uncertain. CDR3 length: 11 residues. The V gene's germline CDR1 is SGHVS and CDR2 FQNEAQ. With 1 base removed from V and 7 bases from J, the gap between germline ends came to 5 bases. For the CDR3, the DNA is TGTGCCAGCAGCTTAGAACCAGAGCAGTACTTC. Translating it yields CASSLEPEQYF.

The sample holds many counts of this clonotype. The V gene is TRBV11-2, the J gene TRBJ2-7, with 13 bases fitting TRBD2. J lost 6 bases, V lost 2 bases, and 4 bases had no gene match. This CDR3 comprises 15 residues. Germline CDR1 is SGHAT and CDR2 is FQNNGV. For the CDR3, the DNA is TGTGCCAGCAGCTTACGACTAGCGGGAGGAACCGAGCAGTACTTC. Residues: CASSLRLAGGTEQYF.

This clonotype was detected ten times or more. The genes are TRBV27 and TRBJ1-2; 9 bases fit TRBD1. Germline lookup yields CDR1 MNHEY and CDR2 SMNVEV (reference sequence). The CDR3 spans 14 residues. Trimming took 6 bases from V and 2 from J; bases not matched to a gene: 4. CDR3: CASRGTGLNYGYTF. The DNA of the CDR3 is TGTGCCAGCAGAGGGACAGGGCTAAACTATGGCTACACCTTC.

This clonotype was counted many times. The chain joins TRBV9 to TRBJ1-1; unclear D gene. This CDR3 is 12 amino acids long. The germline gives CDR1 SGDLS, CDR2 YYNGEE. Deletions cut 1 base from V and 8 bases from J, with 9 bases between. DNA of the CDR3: TGTGCCAGCAGCGTATCGGGAGGGGAAGCTTTCTTT. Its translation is CASSVSGGEAFF.

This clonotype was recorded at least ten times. CDR3 nucleotide sequence: TGTGCCAGCAGTAAAGACAGGGACCAGCCCCAGCATTTT. Its protein product is CASSKDRDQPQHF. V is TRBV6-1 and J is TRBJ1-5; 7 bases map to TRBD1. The V gene's germline CDR1 is MNHNS and CDR2 SASEGT. CDR3 size: 13 residues. The trim removed 5 bases at V and 7 bases at J, leaving 5 bases unmatched.

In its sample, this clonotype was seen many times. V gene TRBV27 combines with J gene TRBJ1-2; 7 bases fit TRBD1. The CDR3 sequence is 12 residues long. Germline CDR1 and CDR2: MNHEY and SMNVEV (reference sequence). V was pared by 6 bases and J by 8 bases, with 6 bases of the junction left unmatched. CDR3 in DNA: TGTGCCAGCAGGAAACAGGGGTACGGCTACACCTTC. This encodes CASRKQGYGYTF.

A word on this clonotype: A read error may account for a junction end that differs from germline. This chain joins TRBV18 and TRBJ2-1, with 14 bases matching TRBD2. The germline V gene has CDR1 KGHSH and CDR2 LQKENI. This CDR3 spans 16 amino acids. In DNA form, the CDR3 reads TGTGCCAGCCCACCCCCCGGGACTAGCGGGAGTTATGAGCAGTTCTTC. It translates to CASPPPGTSGSYEQFF.